The 19 T cell receptor beta chains given below trace back to one sample, sequenced in a study of blood T cell repertoires in COVID-19. Repertoires were generated with immunoSEQ multiplex PCR, while TCRdb's copy carries only in-frame clones and drops some. The sample has roughly 90,000 clones, 70% to 90% seen once. The sequenced sample was peripheral blood. These receptor sequences come from a human donor in a cohort sampled during active COVID-19.

J is TRBJ2-7 and V is TRBV5-4, with D perhaps TRBD2 (7 bases). CDR1 SGHNT and CDR2 YYREEE come from the germline V gene (reference sequence). The germline V and J ends were trimmed by 7 bases and 6 bases, with 14 bases remaining between them. The CDR3 consists of 12 residues. The CDR3 region has the DNA TGTGCCAGCGCATTGAGGGGGGGCGAGCAGTACTTC. It translates to CASALRGGEQYF.

This chain uses TRBV5-4 with TRBJ1-4, with 8 bases that match TRBD1. Germline CDR1 is SGHNT and CDR2 is YYREEE (reference sequence). V shed 2 bases and J 2 bases; nucleotides not matched to a gene: 8. There are 17 residues in the CDR3. The CDR3 reads CASSLAYGQGTNEKLFF. The CDR3 DNA reads TGTGCCAGCAGCTTAGCATATGGACAGGGCACTAATGAAAAACTGTTTTTT.

The chain combines TRBV15 with TRBJ2-1; TRBD2 might be the D (6 bases). The germline CDR1 and CDR2 sequences are LNHNV and YYDKDF (reference sequence). The CDR3 spans 15 residues. The V end lost 9 bases, the J end lost 0 bases, and 15 bases lay between the germline ends. The CDR3 DNA is TGTGCCACGAGTGCGGGATCGAGCTCCTACAATGAGCAGTTCTTC. Translated: CATSAGSSSYNEQFF.

This chain uses TRBV19 with TRBJ2-6; TRBD1 agrees at 10 bases. The germline CDR1 and CDR2 sequences are LNHDA and SQIVND (reference sequence). This CDR3 comprises 18 residues. V shed 2 bases and J 0 bases; nucleotides not matched to a gene: 4. The CDR3 sequence is CASSIRRTGGSGANVLTF. In DNA form, the CDR3 reads TGTGCCAGTAGTATAAGAAGGACAGGGGGCTCTGGGGCCAACGTCCTGACTTTC. Full variable domain (missing parts from reference TRBV19 and TRBJ2-6): DGGITQSPKYLFRKEGQNVTLSCEQNLNHDAMYWYRQDPGQGLRLIYYSQIVNDFQKGDIAEGYSVSREKKESFPLTVTSAQKNPTAFYLCASSIRRTGGSGANVLTFGAGSRLTVL.

J is TRBJ2-7 and V is TRBV7-2; D is possibly TRBD2 (5 bases). The CDR3 runs to 15 residues. CDR1 is SGHTA, CDR2 FQGNSA, per germline. Trimming removed 1 base at V and 2 bases at J, with 12 bases between. CDR3 loop: CASSLGLGSAYEQYF. DNA of the CDR3: TGTGCCAGCAGCTTAGGTTTAGGTAGCGCCTACGAGCAGTACTTC.

By sample share, this clone is large (0.1 to 1%). The chain employs TRBV6-2 or TRBV6-3 and TRBJ2-7; 9 nucleotides match TRBD1. Germline CDR1 is MNHEY and CDR2 is SVGEGT. This CDR3 contains 14 residues. V lost 6 bases, J lost 3 bases, and 6 bases stayed unmatched. The CDR3 reads CASSTGGEVYEQYF. The CDR3 DNA reads as TGTGCCAGCAGCACAGGGGGCGAAGTCTACGAGCAGTACTTC.

This chain connects TRBV4-2 to TRBJ2-5, with D perhaps TRBD2 (5 bases). The germline gives CDR1 LGHNA, CDR2 YNFKEQ. This CDR3 is 17 amino acids long. The germline V and J ends were trimmed by 3 bases and 0 bases, with 17 bases remaining between them. CDR3: CASSQRARIGYQETQYF. CDR3 DNA sequence: TGTGCCAGCAGCCAGAGGGCTAGGATCGGGTACCAAGAGACCCAGTACTTC.

This chain connects TRBV28 to TRBJ1-3; D is perhaps TRBD1 (5 bases). CDR3 size: 13 residues. Deletions cut 3 bases from V and 8 bases from J, with 11 bases between. Germline CDR1 and CDR2: MDHEN and SYDVKM. In nucleotides, the CDR3 is TGTGCCAGCAGTTTTGTCGGGGGGGACACCATATATTTT. Protein sequence: CASSFVGGDTIYF.

The gene calls are TRBV6-5 and TRBJ1-1; possible D gene TRBD1, 6 bases. V was cut by 4 bases and J by 1 base, with 7 bases left in between. The CDR3 totals 13 residues. Germline V gives CDR1 MNHEY, CDR2 SVGAGI. The CDR3 nucleotides read TGTGCCAGCAGTTGGGACACGAACACTGAAGCTTTCTTT. Its protein is CASSWDTNTEAFF.

The chain combines TRBV7-3 with TRBJ2-7, with 8 positions matching TRBD1. This CDR3 comprises 14 residues. V lost 5 bases, J lost 6 bases, and 9 bases stayed unmatched. Germline CDR1 reads SGHTA; CDR2 reads FQGTGA. This CDR3 reads CASSPSGQGFEQYF. The CDR3 region has the DNA TGTGCCAGCAGCCCGTCAGGACAGGGTTTCGAGCAGTACTTC.

This clone occurred a few times. V gene TRBV19 combines with J gene TRBJ1-5; the match to TRBD1 covers 9 bases. Per germline, CDR1 LNHDA and CDR2 SQIVND (reference sequence). This CDR3 region has 14 residues. Trimming cost V 6 bases and J 3 bases; bases outside gene matches: 3. The CDR3 nucleotides read TGTGCCAGTAGGAGGACAGGGGACAATCAGCCCCAGCATTTT. Its protein product is CASRRTGDNQPQHF.

The gene calls are TRBV6-2 or TRBV6-3 and TRBJ2-5; D perhaps matches TRBD2 (6 bases). Trimming took off 6 bases at V and 5 bases at J, with 7 bases between the two ends. This CDR3 is built from 11 residues. CDR1 and CDR2 (germline): MNHEY, SVGEGT. The CDR3 loop reads CASSSGETQYF. The CDR3 DNA follows: TGTGCCAGCAGCAGCGGGGAGACCCAGTACTTC.

The CDR3 bases are TGTGCCAGTAGGTCGGGGGTTCAAGAGACCCAGTACTTC. It encodes CASRSGVQETQYF. The chain is built from TRBV19 and TRBJ2-5, with D perhaps TRBD2 (6 bases). The CDR3 runs to 13 residues. Trimming took 6 bases from V and 2 from J, leaving 10 bases between them. The germline V gene has CDR1 LNHDA and CDR2 SQIVND (reference sequence).

This chain connects TRBV10-3 to TRBJ2-5; D uncertain. The CDR3 has 12 residues. Germline V gene lookup returns CDR1 ENHRY and CDR2 SYGVKD. Between the trimmed V and J ends, which lost 4 bases and 5 bases, there was a span of 8 bases. The CDR3 nucleotides read TGTGCCATCAGTGCACCCGGGGAGACCCAGTACTTC. Translating gives CAISAPGETQYF.

The rearrangement links TRBV6-5 to TRBJ2-7; TRBD1 matches at 9 bases. This CDR3 comprises 14 residues. From germline, CDR1 is MNHEY and CDR2 SVGAGI. After removal of 5 bases from V and 5 bases from J, the junction contained 7 bases not matched to a gene. The CDR3 coding sequence is TGTGCCAGCAGTCGGGACAGGGTAACCCACGAGCAGTACTTC. This codes for CASSRDRVTHEQYF.

The rearrangement uses TRBV28 and TRBJ1-4, with D tentatively TRBD1 (5 bases). Trimming took off 6 bases at V and 7 bases at J, with 21 bases between the two ends. Germline-derived CDR1 and CDR2 are MDHEN and SYDVKM. This CDR3 region has 16 residues. The CDR3 region has the DNA TGTGCCAGCAGCCTTACCGGGGGAGGGGTGGGTGAAAAACTGTTTTTT. Translating it yields CASSLTGGGVGEKLFF.

The chain joins TRBV3-1 (or the pseudogene TRBV3-2) to TRBJ2-3, with 8 positions matching TRBD1. This CDR3 has 13 residues. V trimming: 4 bases; J trimming: 6 bases; junction bases outside the gene matches: 3. Germline CDR1 and CDR2: LGHDT and YNNKEL (reference sequence). The CDR3 loop is CASSRTGGDTQYF. CDR3 nucleotides: TGTGCCAGCAGCCGAACAGGGGGGGATACGCAGTATTTT.

The chain uses TRBV29-1 and TRBJ1-6, with D unresolved. Trimming took off 0 bases at V and 7 bases at J, with 10 bases between the two ends. The CDR3 has 14 residues. CDR1 is SQVTM and CDR2 is ANQGSEA in the germline V gene. The CDR3 region is CSVEDNDGNSPLHF. CDR3 nucleotide sequence: TGCAGCGTTGAAGATAATGACGGGAATTCACCCCTCCACTTT.

CDR3: CASSFRTPTRSGVTDTQYF. The CDR3 region has the DNA TGTGCCAGCAGCTTTCGTACCCCCACTAGGAGCGGGGTTACAGATACGCAGTATTTT. The chain has TRBV7-9 and TRBJ2-3; TRBD2 matches 7 bases. The CDR3 is made up of 19 amino acids. V shed 3 bases, J shed 3 bases, and the junction held 18 bases outside the gene matches. Germline lookup yields CDR1 SEHNR and CDR2 FQNEAQ (reference sequence).